Listed below are T cell receptor beta chains from one sample, sequenced in a study of shared clonotypes between healthy human individuals. The data were produced by immunoSEQ multiplex PCR, yet TCRdb's version contains in-frame clones alone and is incomplete. Among a few million clones, approximately 96% were seen once, and the ten largest hold around 0.13%. Sequenced material: naive CD4+ T cells sorted from blood. The receptors were gathered from a man between 18 and 29 years old in good health. Both conserved end residues are part of each CDR3. Each record gives: V gene, J gene, D gene, clone size, CDR3 protein, CDR3 DNA. A D gene is named only where the DNA matches it firmly. Expanded clones are given a class, and other clones once, few, many or no size at all.

>TRBV4-1|TRBJ2-3|TRBD2|.
CASSHPPAGGADTQYF
TGCGCCAGCAGCCACCCGCCGGCGGGGGGGGCAGATACGCAGTATTTT
>TRBV6-5|TRBJ1-5|TRBD1|.
CASSPTGGAGQPQHF
TGTGCCAGCAGTCCCACAGGGGGCGCGGGTCAGCCCCAGCATTTT
>TRBV18|TRBJ1-1|.|.
CASSPGGGNTEAFF
TGTGCCAGCTCACCAGGGGGAGGAAACACTGAAGCTTTCTTT
>TRBV27|TRBJ2-4|.|few
CASSLRSDPLAKNIQYF
TGTGCCAGCAGTTTAAGGAGCGACCCACTAGCCAAAAACATTCAGTACTTC
>TRBV5-1|TRBJ2-1|.|.
CASSFFRDYNEQFF
TGCGCCAGCAGCTTTTTTAGGGATTACAATGAGCAGTTCTTC
>TRBV19|TRBJ1-5|.|.
CASSIGQFSNQPQHF
TGTGCCAGTAGTATTGGTCAGTTTAGCAATCAGCCCCAGCATTTT
>TRBV6-5|TRBJ2-7|.|.
CASISQGRNEQYF
TGTGCCAGCATTTCGCAGGGTCGGAACGAGCAGTACTTC
>TRBV5-1|TRBJ1-6|TRBD1|.
CASSRDRGHNSPLHF
TGCGCCAGCAGTCGGGACAGGGGGCATAATTCACCCCTCCACTTT
>TRBV5-4|TRBJ1-4|TRBD1|.
CASSSYRGRGEKLFF
TGTGCCAGCAGCTCCTACAGGGGACGTGGTGAAAAACTGTTTTTT
>TRBV4-3|TRBJ1-1|.|.
CASSQEGRGNTEAFF
TGCGCCAGCAGCCAAGAAGGGAGAGGGAACACTGAAGCTTTCTTT
>TRBV7-7|TRBJ2-5|.|.
CASSLLVVETQYF
TGTGCTAGCAGCTTACTGGTGGTAGAGACCCAGTACTTC
>TRBV4-3|TRBJ2-1|.|.
CASSQDAGSYNEQFF
TGCGCCAGCAGCCAAGACGCGGGTAGTTACAATGAGCAGTTCTTC
>TRBV19|TRBJ1-3|.|.
CASGEVSGNTIYF
TGTGCCAGTGGGGAGGTCTCTGGAAACACCATATATTTT
>TRBV4-3|TRBJ1-2|.|.
CASSRDSIYGYTF
TGCGCCAGCAGCCGGGACTCGATCTATGGCTACACCTTC
>TRBV4-1|TRBJ2-7|TRBD1|.
CASSQPGQAGYEQYF
TGCGCCAGCAGCCAACCTGGACAGGCGGGCTACGAGCAGTACTTC
>TRBV18|TRBJ1-1|.|.
CASSRNRVGPDTEAFF
TGTGCCAGCTCACGGAACAGGGTAGGGCCTGACACTGAAGCTTTCTTT
>TRBV7-2|TRBJ2-6|.|.
CASSARGSSGANVLTF
TGTGCCAGCAGCGCCCGGGGGAGCTCTGGGGCCAACGTCCTGACTTTC
>TRBV27|TRBJ1-4|.|.
CASSPLAIRGEKLFF
TGTGCCAGCAGTCCCCTGGCAATCCGAGGTGAAAAACTGTTTTTT
>TRBV6-5|TRBJ1-1|.|once
CASSYLTGALAFF
TGTGCCAGCAGTTACTTGACGGGGGCTCTGGCTTTCTTT
>TRBV6-6|TRBJ2-7|TRBD2|.
CASSRWTSGSHEQYF
TGTGCCAGCAGCCGATGGACTAGCGGGAGCCACGAGCAGTACTTC
>TRBV5-1|TRBJ1-2|TRBD1|once
CASSNPTDRGSYTF
TGCGCCAGCAGCAATCCAACCGACAGGGGAAGCTACACCTTC
>TRBV12-5|TRBJ2-3|TRBD2|.
CASGLVTSGSTDTQYF
TGTGCTAGTGGTTTGGTGACTAGCGGTAGTACAGATACGCAGTATTTT
>TRBV10-2|TRBJ2-5|TRBD2|.
CASTPMLAGVGETQYF
TGCGCCAGCACCCCTATGCTAGCGGGAGTTGGGGAGACCCAGTACTTC
>TRBV28|TRBJ2-1|TRBD1|.
CASSPIGQGLRNEQFF
TGTGCCAGCAGTCCTATTGGACAGGGGCTTCGCAATGAGCAGTTCTTC
>TRBV4-1|TRBJ1-1|TRBD1|.
CASSQGLQGIHGAFF
TGCGCCAGCAGCCAAGGCTTACAGGGGATTCATGGGGCTTTCTTT
>TRBV6-1|TRBJ2-2|TRBD2|.
CASSELGGTSGRMLGELFF
TGTGCCAGCAGTGAATTGGGGGGAACTAGCGGGAGAATGTTAGGGGAGCTGTTTTTT
>TRBV5-1|TRBJ2-7|TRBD2|.
CASSQAGSGRTHEQYF
TGCGCCAGCAGCCAGGCGGGGAGCGGGAGGACCCACGAGCAGTACTTC
>TRBV5-1|TRBJ1-6|TRBD1|.
CASSSSDRASSYNSPLHF
TGCGCCAGCAGCTCGTCAGACAGGGCGAGCTCCTATAATTCACCCCTCCACTTT
>TRBV5-1|TRBJ2-3|.|.
CASSLGGPFPDTQYF
TGCGCCAGCAGCTTAGGGGGGCCTTTCCCGGATACGCAGTATTTT
>TRBV27|TRBJ2-3|.|.
CASSLQGRSTSTDTQYF
TGTGCCAGCAGTTTACAGGGGCGCTCTACTAGCACAGATACGCAGTATTTT
>TRBV7-6|TRBJ2-5|TRBD2|.
CASTLLGTSGGTQETQYF
TGTGCCAGCACCCTTTTGGGGACTAGCGGGGGGACACAAGAGACCCAGTACTTC
>TRBV4-3|TRBJ1-4|.|.
CASSRSWSNEKLFF
TGCGCCAGCAGCCGCAGTTGGAGTAATGAAAAACTGTTTTTT
>TRBV4-3|TRBJ1-2|.|.
CASSQVTIGGEGYTF
TGCGCCAGCAGCCAAGTAACTATTGGAGGGGAAGGCTACACCTTC
>TRBV30|TRBJ1-4|.|.
CAWSRGGRVEKLFF
TGTGCCTGGAGTCGGGGGGGGCGAGTTGAAAAACTGTTTTTT
>TRBV2|TRBJ2-3|TRBD2|.
CASTPSGDSGRGYF
TGTGCCAGCACCCCCTCGGGTGATAGCGGGAGAGGGTATTTT
>TRBV7-8|TRBJ1-5|.|.
CASGMGGSGQPQHF
TGTGCCAGCGGGATGGGGGGCTCGGGTCAGCCCCAGCATTTT
>TRBV10-3|TRBJ1-1|.|.
CAISLSGGKGDTEAFF
TGTGCCATCAGTCTGTCGGGAGGTAAGGGGGACACTGAAGCTTTCTTT
>TRBV16|TRBJ2-6|.|.
CASSPSSPGANVLTF
TGTGCCAGCAGTCCTTCGTCCCCCGGGGCCAACGTCCTGACTTTC
>TRBV6-5|TRBJ1-6|.|.
CASSYDTRTRSPLHF
TGTGCCAGCAGTTACGACACAAGGACAAGGTCACCCCTCCACTTT
>TRBV6-1|TRBJ1-2|.|once
CASTESRQGKGYTF
TGTGCCAGCACCGAATCGAGGCAGGGTAAAGGCTACACCTTC
>TRBV6-6|TRBJ2-5|.|.
CASSYSRTTEETQYF
TGTGCCAGCAGTTATTCCCGGACTACCGAAGAGACCCAGTACTTC
>TRBV6-5|TRBJ1-5|TRBD1|.
CASSSRDRGRRQPQHF
TGTGCCAGCAGTTCCCGGGACAGGGGGCGCCGGCAGCCCCAGCATTTT
>TRBV27|TRBJ2-7|TRBD1|once
CASSLSGQGPTYEQYF
TGTGCCAGCAGTCTCTCCGGACAGGGGCCTACCTACGAGCAGTACTTC